This T cell receptor (beta chain) was identified during a study of pediatric ulcerative colitis. Ulcerative colitis patients received no immunosuppressive medication before the diagnostic colonoscopy. A single count supports this clone. Its antigen is not identified. This table comes from immunoSEQ multiplex PCR, and its TCRdb copy is limited to in-frame clones, with some not included. The table lists 55,000 to 80,000 clones, over 65% of them singletons, with roughly 5.4% in the top ten. Study outcomes and limitations: A couple of rectal clonotypes were found only in ulcerative colitis patients, all of them.

The CDR3 has 12 amino acids. Germline V gives CDR1 SGHTA, CDR2 FQGNSA. V lost 5 bases and J 4 bases, leaving 9 bases between the germline ends. The sequenced sample consisted of blood. The genes are TRBV7-2 and TRBJ2-7; possible D gene TRBD2, 6 bases. This sequence originates from a boy younger than 18 with moderate ulcerative colitis. Here the CDR3 DNA reads TGTGCCAGCAGCGGGACTCGATACGAGCAGTACTTC. It encodes CASSGTRYEQYF. The complete variable domain, with remaining parts taken from reference TRBV7-2 and TRBJ2-7, reads GAGVSQSPSNKVTEKGKDVELRCDPISGHTALYWYRQSLGQGLEFLIYFQGNSAPDKSGLPSDRFSAERTGGSVSTLTIQRTQQEDSAVYLCASSGTRYEQYFGPGTRLTVT.